Each of the 20 T cell receptor beta chains below was sequenced from the same sample in a study of blood T cell repertoires in COVID-19. Method: immunoSEQ multiplex PCR; TCRdb's copy keeps in-frame clones and lacks some. The sample carries under 200,000 clones, around 87% recorded once. The sample was peripheral blood. The receptors come from a woman in her 70s with COVID-19, enrolled during active disease.

V and J are TRBV7-3 and TRBJ2-3; maybe TRBD2 (6 bases). Germline V gives CDR1 SGHTA, CDR2 FQGTGA. The CDR3 is made up of 14 amino acids. V was pared by 2 bases and J by 2 bases, with 8 bases between. CDR3 sequence reads: CASSLGLFTDTQYF. DNA of the CDR3: TGTGCCAGCAGCTTAGGACTATTCACAGATACGCAGTATTTT.

The V gene is TRBV5-4, the J gene TRBJ1-2, with D tentatively TRBD1 (5 bases). Deletions cut 2 bases from V and 2 bases from J, with 7 bases between. The CDR3 contains 13 residues. The germline V gene has CDR1 SGHNT and CDR2 YYREEE (reference sequence). The CDR3 coding sequence is TGTGCCAGCAGCTTTAACAGGAACTATGGCTACACCTTC. It is translated as CASSFNRNYGYTF.

The chain couples TRBV11-3 to TRBJ2-3, with 8 bases aligning to TRBD2. Trimming took 2 bases from V and 6 from J; bases not matched to a gene: 7. The CDR3 loop spans 15 amino acids. Germline V gene lookup returns CDR1 SGHNT and CDR2 YENEEA. The CDR3 here is CASSLRSGATDTQYF. CDR3 DNA: TGTGCCAGCAGCTTACGTAGCGGGGCGACCGATACGCAGTATTTT.

The rearrangement uses TRBV6-5 and TRBJ2-4, with D perhaps matching TRBD2 (7 bases). The CDR3 sequence is 14 residues long. Per the germline V gene, CDR1 is MNHEY and CDR2 is SVGAGI. V gave up 7 bases and J gave up 8 bases, with 18 bases separating them. The DNA of the CDR3 is TGTGCCAGCACCGCTGGGGGGGGCTGGGACATTCAGTACTTC. Amino acids: CASTAGGGWDIQYF.

Regarding this clone: Other nucleotide sequences from this sample produce the same CDR3. The chain has TRBV18 and TRBJ1-2, with D possibly matching TRBD1 (6 bases). This CDR3 contains 13 residues. The germline V and J ends were trimmed by 6 bases and 3 bases, with 11 bases remaining between them. Germline assignment: CDR1 KGHSH and CDR2 LQKENI. The CDR3 region has the DNA TGTGCCAGCTCCCCGGACAGAGACTATGGCTACACCTTC. Its protein is CASSPDRDYGYTF.

The V and J genes are TRBV6-5 and TRBJ1-1, with TRBD1 identical over 9 bases. This CDR3 is built from 14 residues. The junction had 4 bases not matched to a gene; V was cut back by 7 bases and J by 1 base. Germline CDR1 reads MNHEY; CDR2 reads SVGAGI. CDR3 region: CASTTTGGNTEAFF. In DNA form, the CDR3 reads TGTGCCAGCACTACGACAGGGGGGAACACTGAAGCTTTCTTT.

V gene TRBV18 combines with J gene TRBJ2-5; no reliable D call. The CDR3 has 14 amino acids. Germline CDR1 reads KGHSH; CDR2 reads LQKENI. V dropped 2 bases and J dropped 0 bases, with 7 bases sitting between them. The DNA for the CDR3 is TGTGCCAGCTCACCATTGGCAGACCAAGAGACCCAGTACTTC. Protein: CASSPLADQETQYF.

This rearrangement joins TRBV19 to TRBJ2-1; 14 bases fit TRBD2. This CDR3 is built from 17 residues. The J segment lost 2 bases and the V segment lost 4 bases, leaving 4 bases of the junction unmatched. Germline loops: CDR1 LNHDA, CDR2 SQIVND (reference sequence). The DNA for the CDR3 is TGTGCCAGTAGTAGGGGACTAGCGGGGGAAGCCTACAATGAGCAGTTCTTC. The encoded protein is CASSRGLAGEAYNEQFF.

The V call is TRBV7-8, the J call TRBJ1-5, with D perhaps TRBD1 (5 bases). The CDR3 sequence is 13 residues long. V lost 1 base and J lost 7, with 8 bases in between. CDR1 SGHVS and CDR2 FQNEAQ come from the germline V gene. Here the CDR3 DNA reads TGTGCCAGCAGCTTAGGGCGGGGCCAGCCCCAGCATTTT. This codes for CASSLGRGQPQHF.

DNA of the CDR3: TGTGCCAGCAGTAGACCGGGGATGGTAACTGAAGCTTTCTTT. Translated: CASSRPGMVTEAFF. The chain employs TRBV6-5 and TRBJ1-1, with D unclear. The length of the CDR3 is 14 residues. Germline CDR1 reads MNHEY; CDR2 reads SVGAGI. V was clipped by 5 bases and J by 5 bases, with 15 bases between them.

The chain joins TRBV19 to TRBJ1-2; 7 nucleotides align to TRBD1. Germline V gene lookup returns CDR1 LNHDA and CDR2 SQIVND (reference sequence). This CDR3 has 17 amino acids. J gave up 0 bases and V 5 bases, and 12 bases lay outside the gene matches. CDR3 DNA: TGTGCCAGTAGTGCGGATGACAGGGCGGGATCTAACTATGGCTACACCTTC. This encodes CASSADDRAGSNYGYTF.

The chain is built from TRBV27 and TRBJ1-1; 7 bases agree with TRBD1. CDR3 length: 14 amino acids. J lost 1 base, V lost 4 bases, and 3 bases had no gene match. Germline lookup yields CDR1 MNHEY and CDR2 SMNVEV (reference sequence). The CDR3 loop is CASSYTGENTEAFF. CDR3 nucleotide sequence: TGTGCCAGCAGTTACACAGGGGAGAACACTGAAGCTTTCTTT.

This chain joins TRBV2 and TRBJ2-5; perhaps TRBD2 as D (5 bases). CDR3 size: 13 residues. The germline V gene has CDR1 SNHLY and CDR2 FYNNEI. V was cut by 4 bases and J by 5 bases, with 11 bases left in between. The DNA of the CDR3 is TGTGCCAGCAGTGTTACTCGAGGGGAGACCCAGTACTTC. It codes for CASSVTRGETQYF.

The chain links TRBV28 to TRBJ1-1; D is ambiguous. The CDR3 extends over 14 amino acids. The V end was cut by 4 bases, the J end by 0 bases, with 9 bases between. Germline V gene data show CDR1 as MDHEN and CDR2 as SYDVKM. The CDR3 spells CASSSDLVNTEAFF. DNA for the CDR3: TGTGCCAGCAGTTCAGATCTGGTGAACACTGAAGCTTTCTTT.

The chain is built from TRBV9 and TRBJ2-2; no clear D. Germline lookup yields CDR1 SGDLS and CDR2 YYNGEE. Trimming took off 6 bases at V and 7 bases at J, with 16 bases between the two ends. The CDR3 is 14 amino acids. This chain's CDR3 is CASNTDGSGGELFF. DNA of the CDR3: TGTGCCAGCAACACAGACGGATCCGGCGGGGAGCTGTTTTTT.

The chain employs TRBV18 and TRBJ2-7; 7 bases map to TRBD1. The CDR3 is 15 amino acids. V lost 4 bases and J lost 3; bases outside the gene matches: 9. Germline-derived CDR1 and CDR2 are KGHSH and LQKENI. This CDR3 is CASSLQTGPGYEQYF. The DNA of the CDR3 is TGTGCCAGCTCACTACAGACAGGGCCTGGCTACGAGCAGTACTTC.

The chain links TRBV5-4 to TRBJ2-2; TRBD2 agrees at 10 bases. Germline-derived CDR1 and CDR2 are SGHNT and YYREEE (reference sequence). J lost 5 bases, V lost 2 bases, and 6 bases had no gene match. This CDR3 contains 16 residues. The CDR3 nucleotides are TGTGCCAGCAGCTTTTCGAGCGGGAGGGGGACCGGGGAGCTGTTTTTT. Encoded protein: CASSFSSGRGTGELFF.

The chain links TRBV19 to TRBJ1-2; maybe TRBD1 (6 bases). The germline CDR1 and CDR2 sequences are LNHDA and SQIVND (reference sequence). The CDR3 length is 15 residues. Trimming pared 3 bases from V and 2 bases from J, leaving 13 bases between. CDR3 region: CASSIWDTINYGYTF. Written as DNA, the CDR3 is TGTGCCAGTAGTATCTGGGACACGATCAACTATGGCTACACCTTC.

This clone has just one count. V gene TRBV5-5 combines with J gene TRBJ2-3; D is undetermined. The CDR3 totals 14 residues. Germline CDR1 SGHKS, CDR2 YYEKEE (reference sequence). V gave up 2 bases and J gave up 2 bases, with 9 bases separating them. The CDR3 DNA is TGTGCCAGCAGCTTTCCAGTTTCCACAGATACGCAGTATTTT. The encoded protein is CASSFPVSTDTQYF.

The rearrangement joins TRBV5-1 to TRBJ1-3; D is possibly TRBD1 (6 bases). The V gene lost 10 bases and the J gene lost 3 bases, with 14 bases spanning the gap. Germline V CDR1 and CDR2: SGHRS, YFSETQ. This CDR3 has 13 residues. The CDR3 region has the DNA TGCGCCTCAAGCCAGGGGCATGGAAACACCATATATTTT. This sequence encodes CASSQGHGNTIYF.